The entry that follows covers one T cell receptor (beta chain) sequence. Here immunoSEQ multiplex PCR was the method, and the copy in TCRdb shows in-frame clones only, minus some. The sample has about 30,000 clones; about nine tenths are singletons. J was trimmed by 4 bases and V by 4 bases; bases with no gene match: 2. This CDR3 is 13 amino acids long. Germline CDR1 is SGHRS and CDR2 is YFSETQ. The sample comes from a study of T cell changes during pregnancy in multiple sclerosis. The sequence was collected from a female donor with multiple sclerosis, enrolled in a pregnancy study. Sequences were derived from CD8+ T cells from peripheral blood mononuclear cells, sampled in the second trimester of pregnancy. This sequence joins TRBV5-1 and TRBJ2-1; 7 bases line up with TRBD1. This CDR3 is CASSLTGYNEQFF. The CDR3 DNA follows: TGCGCCAGCAGCCTGACAGGGTACAATGAGCAGTTCTTC.